A selection of T cell receptor beta chains follows, all from one sample in a study of CD8 T cells in Susac syndrome. From the immunoSEQ multiplex PCR reads, TCRdb called clonotypes with MiXCR, one entry per CDR3 protein. This table has roughly 28,000 distinct CDR3 sequences, 85% to 95% appearing once. The sequencing input was CD8+ T cells from PBMCs. Source of these receptors: a human donor in good health. CDR3s include the opening cysteine and the closing phenylalanine or tryptophan. The order of the fields is V gene, clone size, J gene, CDR3 protein. Clone size appears in some rows only: once, few, many, or a class for an expanded clone.

v_gene: TRBV7-6; abundance: -; j_gene: TRBJ1-1; CDR3aa: CASSPTQGGTNTEAFF
v_gene: TRBV6-9; abundance: -; j_gene: TRBJ2-7; CDR3aa: CARQIPPVYNHEQYF
v_gene: TRBV27; abundance: -; j_gene: TRBJ2-1; CDR3aa: CASSLGLIGDEQFF
v_gene: TRBV20-1; abundance: -; j_gene: TRBJ2-7; CDR3aa: CSARDTISSYEQYF
v_gene: TRBV6-5; abundance: -; j_gene: TRBJ2-7; CDR3aa: CASSYSGTNYEQYF
v_gene: TRBV7-9; abundance: -; j_gene: TRBJ2-1; CDR3aa: CASSLVVGSYNEQFF
v_gene: TRBV5-6; abundance: -; j_gene: TRBJ1-2; CDR3aa: CASSPGTGGGYTF
v_gene: TRBV7-9; abundance: once; j_gene: TRBJ1-1; CDR3aa: CADSPARPNTEAFF
v_gene: TRBV6-5; abundance: -; j_gene: TRBJ1-1; CDR3aa: CASSYGGLNTEAFF
v_gene: TRBV7-9; abundance: -; j_gene: TRBJ2-3; CDR3aa: CASSPLAGGLLFTDTQYF
v_gene: TRBV20-1; abundance: -; j_gene: TRBJ1-1; CDR3aa: CSAERIRTEAFF
v_gene: TRBV6-1; abundance: -; j_gene: TRBJ2-7; CDR3aa: CASSEDRGQGVYEQYF
v_gene: TRBV24-1; abundance: once; j_gene: TRBJ2-1; CDR3aa: CATSDFYNEQFF
v_gene: TRBV10-3; abundance: -; j_gene: TRBJ2-7; CDR3aa: CAISELAGGYEQYF
v_gene: TRBV5-1; abundance: -; j_gene: TRBJ2-7; CDR3aa: CASSAPPLHEQYF
v_gene: TRBV6-5; abundance: -; j_gene: TRBJ2-7; CDR3aa: CASSTGTLGEQYF
v_gene: TRBV9; abundance: -; j_gene: TRBJ2-3; CDR3aa: CASSVAGSGGLTDTQYF
v_gene: TRBV6-2/TRBV6-3; abundance: -; j_gene: TRBJ1-2; CDR3aa: CASWSGHVLGEYGYTF
v_gene: TRBV6-4; abundance: -; j_gene: TRBJ1-4; CDR3aa: CASSDAGTGGLARATNEKLFF
v_gene: TRBV5-5; abundance: -; j_gene: TRBJ2-5; CDR3aa: CASSPELADLGETQYF
v_gene: TRBV6-1; abundance: -; j_gene: TRBJ2-7; CDR3aa: CASSDLRRDRGTSEQYF
v_gene: TRBV12-3/TRBV12-4; abundance: once; j_gene: TRBJ2-7; CDR3aa: CASSNMGTEASYEQYF
v_gene: TRBV7-8; abundance: -; j_gene: TRBJ2-7; CDR3aa: CASSFGGGSAYEQYF
v_gene: TRBV3-1; abundance: -; j_gene: TRBJ2-2; CDR3aa: CATSTGGTGELFF
v_gene: TRBV4-3; abundance: -; j_gene: TRBJ1-5; CDR3aa: CASSQDYNRGNQPQHF
v_gene: TRBV7-2; abundance: -; j_gene: TRBJ2-1; CDR3aa: CASSWNGGPYNEQFF
v_gene: TRBV6-5; abundance: -; j_gene: TRBJ2-3; CDR3aa: CASSYSTGAHIGTDTQYF
v_gene: TRBV5-1; abundance: -; j_gene: TRBJ2-7; CDR3aa: CASSWGTGVEYEQYF
v_gene: TRBV10-2; abundance: -; j_gene: TRBJ1-5; CDR3aa: CASTSGDNSNQPQHF
v_gene: TRBV7-9; abundance: -; j_gene: TRBJ2-5; CDR3aa: CASSLVNRAGETQYF
v_gene: TRBV6-2/TRBV6-3; abundance: -; j_gene: TRBJ2-3; CDR3aa: CASSRLLATDTQYF
v_gene: TRBV4-3; abundance: -; j_gene: TRBJ2-1; CDR3aa: CTSSQEIAGASSYNEQFF
v_gene: TRBV7-2; abundance: -; j_gene: TRBJ1-5; CDR3aa: CASSLNSNQPQHF
v_gene: TRBV27; abundance: -; j_gene: TRBJ2-7; CDR3aa: CASSFDRVGYEQYF
v_gene: TRBV10-3; abundance: -; j_gene: TRBJ2-2; CDR3aa: CAISGIGKDSGELFF
v_gene: TRBV5-1; abundance: -; j_gene: TRBJ2-1; CDR3aa: CASRLDRERYNEQFF
v_gene: TRBV20-1; abundance: -; j_gene: TRBJ2-7; CDR3aa: CSARDWDNGDNEQYF
v_gene: TRBV29-1; abundance: -; j_gene: TRBJ1-3; CDR3aa: CSVVGDRGNTIYF
v_gene: TRBV7-2; abundance: once; j_gene: TRBJ1-3; CDR3aa: CASSLIPREITGNTIYF
v_gene: TRBV12-3/TRBV12-4; abundance: -; j_gene: TRBJ1-5; CDR3aa: CASSSTPGGSGNQPQHF
v_gene: TRBV6-1; abundance: -; j_gene: TRBJ2-1; CDR3aa: CASSDRDWSYNEQFF
v_gene: TRBV27; abundance: -; j_gene: TRBJ1-1; CDR3aa: CASSLGVGGRAEAFF
v_gene: TRBV5-5; abundance: -; j_gene: TRBJ1-1; CDR3aa: CASSWRDEAFF
v_gene: TRBV10-2; abundance: -; j_gene: TRBJ2-5; CDR3aa: CASSDSTGLALRHHQETQYF
v_gene: TRBV27; abundance: -; j_gene: TRBJ2-1; CDR3aa: CASILGAGGTYEQFF
v_gene: TRBV4-3; abundance: -; j_gene: TRBJ2-5; CDR3aa: CASSQDSLQGAQETQYF
v_gene: TRBV12-3/TRBV12-4; abundance: -; j_gene: TRBJ2-3; CDR3aa: CASSLGGGQADTQYF
v_gene: TRBV6-5; abundance: -; j_gene: TRBJ1-2; CDR3aa: CASRGTVYGYTF
v_gene: TRBV13; abundance: -; j_gene: TRBJ2-7; CDR3aa: CASSPEGGGGSYEQYF
v_gene: TRBV13; abundance: -; j_gene: TRBJ1-1; CDR3aa: CASSLVGDEGAEAFF
v_gene: TRBV3-1; abundance: once; j_gene: TRBJ2-7; CDR3aa: CASRRSTGTYEQYF
v_gene: TRBV11-2; abundance: once; j_gene: TRBJ2-7; CDR3aa: CASSSLRGSYEQYF
v_gene: TRBV5-1; abundance: -; j_gene: TRBJ2-5; CDR3aa: CASSLKRGEFQETQYF
v_gene: TRBV6-1; abundance: -; j_gene: TRBJ2-3; CDR3aa: CASSPWTSGGETDTQYF
v_gene: TRBV2; abundance: -; j_gene: TRBJ2-7; CDR3aa: CASTPWTSGGYEQYF
v_gene: TRBV9; abundance: -; j_gene: TRBJ1-2; CDR3aa: CASSSRTVAGGYTF
v_gene: TRBV20-1; abundance: -; j_gene: TRBJ2-7; CDR3aa: CSASSPHLAEVYEQYF
v_gene: TRBV12-3/TRBV12-4; abundance: -; j_gene: TRBJ1-1; CDR3aa: CASSHRPGTEAFF
v_gene: TRBV5-1; abundance: -; j_gene: TRBJ2-7; CDR3aa: CASRGGDTLYEQYF